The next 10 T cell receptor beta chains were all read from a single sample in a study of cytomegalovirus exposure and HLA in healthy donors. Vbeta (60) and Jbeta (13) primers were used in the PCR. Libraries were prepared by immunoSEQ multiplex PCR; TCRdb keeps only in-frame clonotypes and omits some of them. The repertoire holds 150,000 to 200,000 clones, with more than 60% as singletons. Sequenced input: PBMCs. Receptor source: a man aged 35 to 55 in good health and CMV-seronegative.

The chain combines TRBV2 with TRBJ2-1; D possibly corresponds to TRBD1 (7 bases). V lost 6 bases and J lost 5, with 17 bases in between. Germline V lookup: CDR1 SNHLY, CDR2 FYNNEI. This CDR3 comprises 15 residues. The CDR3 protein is CASRGRTGGDNEQFF. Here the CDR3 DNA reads TGTGCCAGCAGGGGGAGGACAGGTGGGGACAATGAGCAGTTCTTC. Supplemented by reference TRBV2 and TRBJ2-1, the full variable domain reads EPEVTQTPSHQVTQMGQEVILRCVPISNHLYFYWYRQILGQKVEFLVSFYNNEISEKSEIFDDQFSVERPDGSNFTLKIRSTKLEDSAMYFCASRGRTGGDNEQFFGPGTRLTVL.

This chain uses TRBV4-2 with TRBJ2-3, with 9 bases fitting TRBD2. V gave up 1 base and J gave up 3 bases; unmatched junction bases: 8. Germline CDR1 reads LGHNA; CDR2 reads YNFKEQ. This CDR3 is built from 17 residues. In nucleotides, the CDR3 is TGTGCCAGCAGCCAAGGTTTGCGGGGGGGCCATACAGATACGCAGTATTTT. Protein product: CASSQGLRGGHTDTQYF.

The CDR3 nucleotides read TGCGCCAGCAGCTTAGCGGAGAACACCGGGGAGCTGTTTTTT. Amino acid sequence: CASSLAENTGELFF. The chain recombines TRBV10-1 with TRBJ2-2; tentatively, D is TRBD2 (6 bases). CDR1 and CDR2 (germline): WNHNN, SYGVQD (reference sequence). The germline V and J ends were trimmed by 6 bases and 1 base, with 9 bases remaining between them. The CDR3 runs to 14 residues.

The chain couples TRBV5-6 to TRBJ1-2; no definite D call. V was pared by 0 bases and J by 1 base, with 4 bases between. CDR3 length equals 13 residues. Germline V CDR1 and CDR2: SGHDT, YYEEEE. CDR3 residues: CASSLESNYGYTF. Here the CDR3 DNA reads TGTGCCAGCAGCTTGGAGAGTAACTATGGCTACACCTTC.

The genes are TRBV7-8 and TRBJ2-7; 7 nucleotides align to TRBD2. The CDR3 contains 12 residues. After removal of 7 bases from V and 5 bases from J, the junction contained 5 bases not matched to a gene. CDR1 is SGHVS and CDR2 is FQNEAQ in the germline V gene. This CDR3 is CASNGRKDEQYF. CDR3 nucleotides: TGTGCCAGCAACGGGAGGAAGGACGAGCAGTACTTC.

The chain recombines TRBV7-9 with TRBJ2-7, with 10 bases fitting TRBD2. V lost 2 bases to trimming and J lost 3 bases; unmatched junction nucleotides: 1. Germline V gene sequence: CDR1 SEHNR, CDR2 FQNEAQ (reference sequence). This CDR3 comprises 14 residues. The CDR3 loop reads CASSLLAGGYEQYF. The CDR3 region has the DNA TGTGCCAGCAGCTTATTAGCGGGGGGCTACGAGCAGTACTTC.

The CDR3 loop reads CASSLTGVDTEAFF. Here the CDR3 DNA reads TGTGCCAGCAGCTTAACGGGTGTCGACACTGAAGCTTTCTTT. The rearrangement links TRBV7-8 to TRBJ1-1; no reliable D call. Per germline, CDR1 SGHVS and CDR2 FQNEAQ. CDR3 size: 14 residues. V was shortened by 2 bases and J by 3 bases, with 10 bases between the two germline ends.

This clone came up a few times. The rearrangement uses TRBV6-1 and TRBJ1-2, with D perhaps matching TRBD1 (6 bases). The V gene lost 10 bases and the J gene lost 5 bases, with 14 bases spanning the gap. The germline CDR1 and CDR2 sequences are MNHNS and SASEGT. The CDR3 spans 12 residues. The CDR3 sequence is CANRVRGYGYTF. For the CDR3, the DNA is TGTGCCAACAGGGTACGAGGGTATGGCTACACCTTC.

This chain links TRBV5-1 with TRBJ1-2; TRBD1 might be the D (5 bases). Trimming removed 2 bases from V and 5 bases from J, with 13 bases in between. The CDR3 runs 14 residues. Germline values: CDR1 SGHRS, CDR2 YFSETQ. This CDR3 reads CASSFSASGYGYTF. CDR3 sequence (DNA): TGCGCCAGCAGCTTTTCCGCATCAGGGTATGGCTACACCTTC.

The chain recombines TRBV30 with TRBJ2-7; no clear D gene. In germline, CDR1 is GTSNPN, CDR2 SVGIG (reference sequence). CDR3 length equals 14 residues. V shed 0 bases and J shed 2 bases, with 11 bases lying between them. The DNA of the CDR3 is TGTGCCTGGAGTGTACCTGGCAGGACCTACGAGCAGTACTTC. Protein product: CAWSVPGRTYEQYF.